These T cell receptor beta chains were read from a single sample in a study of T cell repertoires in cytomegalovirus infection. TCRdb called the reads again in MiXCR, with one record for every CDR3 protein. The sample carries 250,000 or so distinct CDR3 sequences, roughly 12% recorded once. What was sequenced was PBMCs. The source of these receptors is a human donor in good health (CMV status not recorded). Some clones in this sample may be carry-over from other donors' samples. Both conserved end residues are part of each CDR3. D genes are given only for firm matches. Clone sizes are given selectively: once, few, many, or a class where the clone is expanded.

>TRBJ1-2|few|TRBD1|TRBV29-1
TGCAGCGTTGAAGGGACAGGGGATGGCTACACCTTC
CSVEGTGDGYTF
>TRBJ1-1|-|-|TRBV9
TGTGCCAGCAGCTTTCGTGAAGGGAGCACTGAAGCTTTCTTT
CASSFREGSTEAFF
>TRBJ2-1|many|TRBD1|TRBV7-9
TGTGCCAGCAGCTTAGTTCCAGGGGGTAATGAGCAGTTCTTC
CASSLVPGGNEQFF
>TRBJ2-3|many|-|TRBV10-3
TGTGCCATCAGTGAGTCTGTCCTTTCTACGGATACGCAGTATTTT
CAISESVLSTDTQYF
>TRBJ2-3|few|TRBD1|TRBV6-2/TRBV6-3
TGTGCCAGCAATCTAAGGACAGGGGGTGATCCAGATACGCAGTATTTT
CASNLRTGGDPDTQYF
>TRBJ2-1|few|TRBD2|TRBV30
TGTGCCTGGAGTCCACCTTTGACCCTAGCGGGGTACAATGAGCAGTTCTTC
CAWSPPLTLAGYNEQFF
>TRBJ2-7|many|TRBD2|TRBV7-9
TGTGCCAGCAGCCCAGGGAGGGCTCCCTACGAGCAGTACTTC
CASSPGRAPYEQYF
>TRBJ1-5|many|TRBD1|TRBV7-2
TGTGCCAGCAGCTTCGGGACAGGTTCTGATCAGCCCCAGCATTTT
CASSFGTGSDQPQHF
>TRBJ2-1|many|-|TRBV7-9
TGTGCCAGCAGCCCGCCCCCCCACAGGGTTTACGGCAATGAGCAGTTCTTC
CASSPPPHRVYGNEQFF
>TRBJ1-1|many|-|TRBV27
TGTGCCAGCAGTTTATGGGGATACACTGAAGCTTTCTTT
CASSLWGYTEAFF
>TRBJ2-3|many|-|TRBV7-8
TGTGCCAGCAGCCCCCGGGCCGGGAGTGGCACAGATACGCAGTATTTT
CASSPRAGSGTDTQYF
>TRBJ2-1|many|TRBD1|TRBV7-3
TGTGCCAGCAGTCCGGGGACAGGGAGTATTAATGAGCAGTTCTTC
CASSPGTGSINEQFF
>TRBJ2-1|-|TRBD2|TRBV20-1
TGCAGTGCTCCCCGGACTAGCGGGGGGATATATGAGCAGTTCTTC
CSAPRTSGGIYEQFF
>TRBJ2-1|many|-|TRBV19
TGTGCCAGTGATACTCGGACGGACCTTAGCTCCTACAATGAGCAGTTCTTC
CASDTRTDLSSYNEQFF
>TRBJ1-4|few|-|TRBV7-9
TGTGCCAGCAGCGTGGGACAACAGAATGAAAAACTGTTTTTT
CASSVGQQNEKLFF
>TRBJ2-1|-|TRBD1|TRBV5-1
TGCGCCAGCGGAAAAGACAGGGGAGGCTACAATGAGCAGTTCTTC
CASGKDRGGYNEQFF
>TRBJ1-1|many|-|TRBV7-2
TGTGCCAGCAGCTTACGGTCGGGCGTGTACACTGAAGCTTTCTTT
CASSLRSGVYTEAFF
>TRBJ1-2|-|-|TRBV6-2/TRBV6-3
TGTGCCAGCAGTTCTACCCCACCTGACTATGGCTACACCTTC
CASSSTPPDYGYTF
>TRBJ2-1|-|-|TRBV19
TGTGCCAGTAGTCCCGGAGGGATTCAACCTTACAATGAGCAGTTCTTC
CASSPGGIQPYNEQFF
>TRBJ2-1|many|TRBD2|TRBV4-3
TGCGCCAGCAGCCAAGATCGATCTAGCGGGGGGGGCCACAATGAGCAGTTCTTC
CASSQDRSSGGGHNEQFF
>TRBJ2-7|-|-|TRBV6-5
TGTGCCAGCAGTTACTCGAGAGGCACTCAGGCATACGAGCAGTACTTC
CASSYSRGTQAYEQYF
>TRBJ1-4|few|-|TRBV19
TGTGCCAGTATTAGCAGGGAAAATGAAAAACTGTTTTTT
CASISRENEKLFF
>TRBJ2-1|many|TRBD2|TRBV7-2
TGTGCCAGCAGCCTCGGACTAGCGGGAGTGCATGAGCAGTTCTTC
CASSLGLAGVHEQFF
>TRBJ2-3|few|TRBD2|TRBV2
TGTGCCAGCGGTAGCGGGGGGACCACAGATACGCAGTATTTT
CASGSGGTTDTQYF
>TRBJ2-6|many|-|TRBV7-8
TGTGCCAGCAGCTTGGACCAGGCCAGCTCTGGGGCCAACGTCCTGACTTTC
CASSLDQASSGANVLTF
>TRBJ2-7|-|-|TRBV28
TGTGCCAGCAGTTCCGGGCAGGGGCACTCCTACGAGCAGTACTTC
CASSSGQGHSYEQYF
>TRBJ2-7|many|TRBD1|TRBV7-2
TGTGCCAGCAGCCACCGGGACAGGGTCTCCTACGAGCAGTACTTC
CASSHRDRVSYEQYF